The rows below give T cell receptor beta chains drawn from one sample of a study of cytotoxic CD8 clonotypes in ibrutinib-treated CLL. Some clones are missing from TCRdb's copy, which holds only in-frame ones; the method was immunoSEQ multiplex PCR. The sample records some 85,000 clones, 70% to 80% being singletons. Sequencing used PBMCs, obtained after 24 months of ibrutinib treatment. The origin of the receptors is a human donor with chronic lymphocytic leukemia. The CDR3 runs from the conserved cysteine through the conserved F or W. Each record gives: clone size, D gene, J gene, V gene, CDR3 DNA, CDR3 protein. D genes are given only for firm matches. Expanded clones get a size class; other rows say once, few or many, or leave the size out.

once	NA	TRBJ2-1	TRBV5-1	TGCGCCAGCAGCTTGTTCATGGTGAGCTCCTACAATGAGCAGTTCTTC	CASSLFMVSSYNEQFF
NA	NA	TRBJ1-2	TRBV2	TGTGCCAGCAAAGGGCAGAGCTATGGCTACACCTTC	CASKGQSYGYTF
NA	NA	TRBJ1-2	TRBV5-1	TGCGCCAGCAGCTTGGCCACCGGGAACTATGGCTACACCTTC	CASSLATGNYGYTF
NA	NA	TRBJ2-1	TRBV19	TGTGCCAGTCTGGGGAGCTCCTACAATGAGCAGTTCTTC	CASLGSSYNEQFF
NA	TRBD2	TRBJ2-3	TRBV27	TGTGCCGCCAGACTAGCGGGCCACACAGATACGCAGTATTTT	CAARLAGHTDTQYF
NA	TRBD2	TRBJ2-2	TRBV7-8	TGTGCCAGCAGCCGGGGGGGCGGAAGCACCGGGGAGCTGTTTTTT	CASSRGGGSTGELFF
NA	TRBD2	TRBJ2-7	TRBV10-2	TGCGCCAGCAGTACTAGCGGGCCATTCTACGAGCAGTACTTC	CASSTSGPFYEQYF
NA	TRBD2	TRBJ2-5	TRBV7-2	TGTGCCAGCAGCTTAGCCCTAGCGGGGGGTCAGCGAGAGACCCAGTACTTC	CASSLALAGGQRETQYF
NA	NA	TRBJ2-2	TRBV27	TGTGCCAGCAGTCCCTGGGCCACCGGGGAGCTGTTTTTT	CASSPWATGELFF
NA	NA	TRBJ2-3	TRBV7-9	TGTGCCAGCAGCACAACAGAACTAAGCACAGATACGCAGTATTTT	CASSTTELSTDTQYF
NA	NA	TRBJ2-7	TRBV27	TGTGCCAGCAGTAACCGATACGAGCAGTACTTC	CASSNRYEQYF
NA	NA	TRBJ2-1	TRBV28	TGTGCCAGCAGTTTGGAGGACTACCGTCGGTTTTCCTACAATGAGCAGTTCTTC	CASSLEDYRRFSYNEQFF
few	NA	TRBJ2-7	TRBV29-1	TGCAGCGTTGAAGGGTCCGTAGAAGACGAGCAGTACTTC	CSVEGSVEDEQYF
NA	TRBD2	TRBJ2-7	TRBV5-6	TGTGCCAGCAGCTTCGGGGCGGGGGACCACGAGCAGTACTTC	CASSFGAGDHEQYF
few	TRBD2	TRBJ2-2	TRBV30	TGTGCCTGGAGTGTACGATGGGGGACTAGCGGGAGGCCCCAGTGGGGCGGGGAGCTGTTTTTT	CAWSVRWGTSGRPQWGGELFF
NA	NA	TRBJ2-7	TRBV18	TGTGCCAGCTCACCTCTCGAGTCCTACGAGCAGTACTTC	CASSPLESYEQYF
NA	NA	TRBJ2-3	TRBV19	TGTGCCAGTATGAAGGGTTTGAGCACAGATACGCAGTATTTT	CASMKGLSTDTQYF
few	TRBD2	TRBJ2-1	TRBV7-9	TGTGCCAGCAGTAATAGCGGGTCCTACAATGAGCAGTTCTTC	CASSNSGSYNEQFF
NA	NA	TRBJ1-4	TRBV27	TGTGCCAGCAGTTCGGACATTGGGCTGAATGAAAAACTGTTTTTT	CASSSDIGLNEKLFF
NA	NA	TRBJ1-6	TRBV7-9	TGTGCCAGCAGCTTAGGGGCGCTAAATTCACCCCTCCACTTT	CASSLGALNSPLHF
NA	TRBD1	TRBJ2-1	TRBV29-1	TGCAGCGTGCAACAGGGGTCCTTAGTCCATGAGCAGTTCTTC	CSVQQGSLVHEQFF
NA	NA	TRBJ2-1	TRBV20-1	TGCAGTGTGAAGGAAGAAGAAGTAGAGTTCTTC	CSVKEEEVEFF
few	NA	TRBJ2-7	TRBV5-1	TGCGCCAGCAGCCCCAGCCCCTACGAGCAGTACTTC	CASSPSPYEQYF
NA	NA	TRBJ2-1	TRBV28	TGTGCCAGCAGGAAGGGAAACCGCAATGAGCAGTTCTTC	CASRKGNRNEQFF
NA	TRBD1	TRBJ2-7	TRBV28	TGTGCCACTGCCCCCACAGGGGCCCTCATGAACGAGCAGTACTTC	CATAPTGALMNEQYF
few	NA	TRBJ2-5	TRBV6-5	TGTGCCAGCAGGCAGGAGGGGACATCCGAAGAGACCCAGTACTTC	CASRQEGTSEETQYF
NA	TRBD1	TRBJ1-3	TRBV6-5	TGTGCCAGCAGAAATGCCAGGGGGTCCGGAAACACCATATATTTT	CASRNARGSGNTIYF
NA	TRBD1	TRBJ1-1	TRBV7-3	TGTGCCAGCAGCCGCGGACAGGGCAACACTGAAGCTTTCTTT	CASSRGQGNTEAFF
NA	NA	TRBJ1-2	TRBV6-5	TGTGCCAGCAGTCCCGGGCCCGATGGCTACACCTTC	CASSPGPDGYTF
NA	NA	TRBJ2-5	TRBV30	TGTGCCTGGAGTGTAGGGGCTGGGGGAATCCAAGAGACCCAGTACTTC	CAWSVGAGGIQETQYF
once	NA	TRBJ2-1	TRBV19	TGTGCCAGTAGTATCCCAGGGGCGAGGGAGCAGTTCTTC	CASSIPGAREQFF
NA	NA	TRBJ2-1	TRBV18	TGTGCCAGCTCATCGGGACGGATGAATGAGCAGTTCTTC	CASSSGRMNEQFF
NA	NA	TRBJ1-2	TRBV6-5	TGTGCCAGCAGTGAACGGGTTGGCTACACCTTC	CASSERVGYTF
few	NA	TRBJ1-1	TRBV18	TGTGCCAGCCACTCCCGGATTGGGAACACTGAAGCTTTCTTT	CASHSRIGNTEAFF
NA	TRBD2	TRBJ2-1	TRBV7-2	TGTGCCAGCAGCTTAGTAGCGGGGGGGCAGGAAAATAGCGATGAGCAGTTCTTC	CASSLVAGGQENSDEQFF